The rows below give T cell receptor beta chains drawn from one sample of a study of blood T cell repertoires in COVID-19. Measured with immunoSEQ multiplex PCR; TCRdb has only the in-frame clones, and not every one. The sample yields just over 80,000 clones, about 76% seen once. The source material was peripheral blood. These receptor sequences come from an elderly woman with active or convalescent COVID-19. Both conserved end residues are part of each CDR3. A D gene is named only where the DNA matches it firmly. Size is omitted from some rows. Given values are once, few, many or a class for expanded clones.

d_gene	v_gene	j_gene	abundance	CDR3aa	CDR3nt
TRBD2	TRBV7-7	TRBJ2-5	.	CASSLDPGRGETQYF	TGTGCTAGCAGCTTAGACCCGGGGAGGGGAGAGACCCAGTACTTC
TRBD1	TRBV15	TRBJ2-2	.	CATKTGGDTGELFF	TGTGCCACCAAAACAGGGGGCGACACCGGGGAGCTGTTTTTT
.	TRBV6-1	TRBJ1-5	few	CASSEARVDNQPQHF	TGTGCCAGCAGTGAAGCCAGGGTAGACAATCAGCCCCAGCATTTT
TRBD1	TRBV5-8	TRBJ1-4	.	CASSTGQGTNEKLFF	TGTGCCAGCAGTACGGGACAGGGAACTAATGAAAAACTGTTTTTT
.	TRBV11-2	TRBJ2-3	.	CASSLTPRPGTDTQYF	TGTGCCAGCAGCCTAACTCCTAGGCCGGGCACAGATACGCAGTATTTT
.	TRBV2	TRBJ2-2	.	CASSEGQGYTGELFF	TGTGCCAGCAGTGAAGGGCAGGGTTACACCGGGGAGCTGTTTTTT
.	TRBV7-2	TRBJ2-7	.	CASSLKPHRGGYEQYF	TGTGCCAGCAGCTTAAAACCCCACAGGGGGGGATACGAGCAGTACTTC
.	TRBV9	TRBJ2-3	.	CASSVEYRTDTQYF	TGTGCCAGCAGCGTAGAGTACAGAACAGATACGCAGTATTTT
.	TRBV18	TRBJ1-1	.	CASSPLGTPALNTEAFF	TGTGCCAGCTCACCACTCGGGACACCCGCCTTGAACACTGAAGCTTTCTTT
.	TRBV5-1	TRBJ2-7	once	CASSSATDLYEQYF	TGCGCCAGCAGCTCCGCAACTGATCTCTACGAGCAGTACTTC
TRBD2	TRBV11-2	TRBJ2-7	.	CASSLLSLTSGGAF	TGTGCCAGCAGCTTATTATCCCTGACTAGCGGGGGGGCGTTC
.	TRBV14	TRBJ2-7	.	CASSQDSASPVAF	TGTGCCAGCAGCCAAGATTCGGCTAGCCCGGTCGCTTTC
TRBD2	TRBV10-2	TRBJ2-3	.	CASRWRGGTDTQYF	TGCGCCAGCAGGTGGCGGGGGGGCACAGATACGCAGTATTTT
.	TRBV5-6	TRBJ1-3	.	CASSLEQGYSGNTIYF	TGTGCCAGCAGCTTGGAACAGGGCTACTCTGGAAACACCATATATTTT
.	TRBV4-1	TRBJ2-3	.	CASSHPVGAGVEDTQYF	TGCGCCAGCAGCCACCCGGTGGGGGCGGGGGTTGAAGATACGCAGTATTTT
.	TRBV6-1	TRBJ2-7	.	CASSDWGHEQYF	TGTGCCAGCAGTGATTGGGGCCACGAGCAGTACTTC
.	TRBV10-3	TRBJ1-2	once	CAISESGTAASGGGYTF	TGTGCCATCAGTGAGTCGGGTACGGCTGCGTCCGGGGGTGGCTACACCTTC
.	TRBV5-4	TRBJ2-1	.	CASSSQGYEQFF	TGTGCCAGCAGCTCACAGGGCTATGAGCAGTTCTTC
.	TRBV6-5	TRBJ1-2	.	CASSIAGPDIYGYTF	TGTGCCAGCAGCATCGCAGGGCCCGATATCTATGGCTACACCTTC
TRBD1	TRBV28	TRBJ2-7	.	CASSPSSDRERNF	TGTGCCAGCAGTCCTTCGTCGGACAGGGAAAGAAACTTC
.	TRBV11-2	TRBJ2-3	.	CASSLVGQVEDTQYF	TGTGCCAGCAGCTTAGTGGGTCAGGTGGAAGATACGCAGTATTTT
.	TRBV3-1/TRBV3-2	TRBJ1-5	once	CASSQQINQPQHF	TGTGCCAGCAGCCAGCAGATAAATCAGCCCCAGCATTTT
.	TRBV23-1	TRBJ2-5	.	CASSQPSGDYQETQYF	TGCGCCAGCAGTCAACCCTCGGGAGACTACCAAGAGACCCAGTACTTC
.	TRBV5-6	TRBJ2-7	.	CASSSLTGRKDEQYF	TGTGCCAGCAGCAGTCTGACAGGGAGGAAAGACGAGCAGTACTTC
.	TRBV4-1	TRBJ2-5	.	CASSQTGSQETQYF	TGCGCCAGCAGCCAAACAGGGTCCCAAGAGACCCAGTACTTC
.	TRBV7-2	TRBJ2-3	.	CASSLTYTDTQYF	TGTGCCAGCAGTCTAACTTACACAGATACGCAGTATTTT
.	TRBV7-9	TRBJ2-3	.	CASSRLGGYSTDTQYF	TGTGCCAGCAGCAGGCTAGGGGGATATAGCACAGATACGCAGTATTTT
TRBD2	TRBV27	TRBJ2-3	.	CASSSSSGSTDTQYF	TGTGCCAGCAGTTCGTCTAGCGGAAGCACAGATACGCAGTATTTT
TRBD2	TRBV14	TRBJ2-7	.	CASSPLGGAYEQYF	TGTGCCAGCAGCCCTCTGGGGGGGGCCTACGAGCAGTACTTC
TRBD1	TRBV5-1	TRBJ1-2	few	CASSAGQGATYGYTF	TGCGCCAGCAGCGCGGGACAGGGGGCGACCTATGGCTACACCTTC
.	TRBV7-9	TRBJ1-6	few	CASSSQAYNSPLHF	TGTGCCAGCAGCTCACAGGCCTATAATTCACCCCTCCACTTT
.	TRBV28	TRBJ1-4	.	CASTGGPENEKLFF	TGTGCCAGCACCGGGGGACCGGAAAATGAAAAACTGTTTTTT
.	TRBV24-1	TRBJ2-5	.	CATSTEYQETQYF	TGTGCCACTTCGACGGAGTACCAAGAGACCCAGTACTTC
.	TRBV19	TRBJ1-2	.	CASSKTVYGYTF	TGTGCCAGTAGTAAGACAGTCTATGGCTACACCTTC
.	TRBV28	TRBJ2-1	.	CASSLGGSNEQFF	TGTGCCAGCAGCCTCGGGGGTAGCAATGAGCAGTTCTTC
TRBD1	TRBV19	TRBJ2-7	.	CASSIPGTGRDEQYF	TGTGCCAGTAGTATCCCGGGGACAGGGAGGGACGAGCAGTACTTC
TRBD2	TRBV7-6	TRBJ2-3	.	CASSLGTSGGTDTQYF	TGTGCCAGCAGCCTGGGGACTAGCGGGGGAACAGATACGCAGTATTTT
.	TRBV19	TRBJ2-1	few	CASSIQAPRASSYNEQFF	TGTGCCAGTAGTATCCAAGCGCCCAGGGCCAGCTCCTACAATGAGCAGTTCTTC
.	TRBV5-1	TRBJ1-3	.	CASRAPGASGNTIYF	TGCGCCAGCAGGGCCCCTGGGGCCTCTGGAAACACCATATATTTT
TRBD1	TRBV19	TRBJ1-1	.	CASSVGTETEAFF	TGTGCCAGTAGTGTCGGGACAGAGACTGAAGCTTTCTTT